This record covers a single T cell receptor beta chain. Measured with immunoSEQ multiplex PCR; TCRdb has only the in-frame clones, and not every one. Of roughly 120,000 clones detected, more than 75% appear once; the ten largest clones hold 3.9%. The entry originates in a study of blood T cell repertoires in COVID-19. As for the study in general: Whether acute or convalescent, the COVID-19 samples came from the United States, Italy and Spain.

This CDR3 is 16 amino acids long. Germline CDR1 SGHVS, CDR2 FNYEAQ. J gave up 6 bases and V 5 bases, and 12 bases lay outside the gene matches. What was sequenced was peripheral blood. The TCR originated in a man between 60 and 70 years old with acute or convalescent COVID-19. V gene TRBV7-6 combines with J gene TRBJ1-1; 10 bases fit TRBD1. The CDR3 sequence is CASSRTGGEGSAEAFF. CDR3 DNA sequence: TGTGCCAGCAGCCGGACAGGGGGGGAAGGAAGCGCTGAAGCTTTCTTT.